The clone carrying this T cell receptor beta chain has more than one count but fewer than ten. Its antigen is currently unknown. Researchers built TCR beta libraries using quantitative 5'-RACE with molecular barcodes. In TCRdb, the 5' RACE reads were re-called with MiXCR into one record per CDR3 protein. Found here are over 700,000 distinct CDR3 sequences, under 20% of them singletons; the top ten hold around 19%. These data originate in a study of CD8 T cells in ankylosing spondylitis. General study results and limits: Characteristic of ankylosing spondylitis blood, it appeared, was a TCR beta motif comprising roughly 8 highly homologous variants. Disease-associated clones were reportedly significantly overrepresented in matched ankylosing spondylitis synovial fluid.

The ends lost 4 bases at V and 0 bases at J; junction bases unmatched: 8. The germline V gene encodes CDR1 SGHRS and CDR2 YFSETQ. The CDR3 sequence is 16 residues long. The chain uses TRBV5-1 and TRBJ2-3; TRBD1 aligns across 7 bases. This TCR came from a male donor with ankylosing spondylitis. Input material: blood, either unsorted or a sorted T cell fraction (not recorded which). CDR3 amino acids: CASSREGGVSTDTQYF. The CDR3 DNA sequence: TGCGCCAGCAGCCGGGAAGGGGGCGTGAGCACAGATACGCAGTATTTT.